Presented here are 28 T cell receptor beta chains from one specimen sequenced in a study of blood T cell repertoires in COVID-19. TCRdb's copy holds only in-frame clones and misses some; the assay was immunoSEQ multiplex PCR. The sample holds around 250,000 clones, over 75% seen once. Sequencing input: peripheral blood. The receptors stem from a man aged 50 or older with active or convalescent COVID-19.

This rearrangement joins TRBV4-1 to TRBJ2-2, with TRBD2 identical over 7 bases. Germline CDR1 reads MGHRA; CDR2 reads YSYEKL. V shed 0 bases and J 2 bases; nucleotides not matched to a gene: 6. The CDR3 has 17 amino acids. The CDR3 DNA follows: TGCGCCAGCAGCCAAGATGGGGGGACTATCAACACCGGGGAGCTGTTTTTT. Translation: CASSQDGGTINTGELFF.

This clone was counted once. V usage is TRBV27 and J usage is TRBJ1-2; the D is unclear. The V end was cut by 3 bases, the J end by 7 bases, with 6 bases between. CDR1 MNHEY and CDR2 SMNVEV come from the germline V gene (reference sequence). CDR3 size: 11 residues. The CDR3 bases are TGTGCCAGCAGTTTTGGAGGTGGCTACACCTTC. This sequence encodes CASSFGGGYTF.

This chain links TRBV9 with TRBJ2-2; D ambiguous. Trimming removed 7 bases from V and 8 bases from J, with 9 bases in between. CDR3 size: 11 residues. Germline assignment: CDR1 SGDLS and CDR2 YYNGEE. CDR3 sequence reads: CASSREGELFF. The CDR3 region has the DNA TGTGCCAGCTCCCGAGAGGGGGAGCTGTTTTTT. Drawing the rest from reference TRBV9 and TRBJ2-2, the complete variable domain is DSGVTQTPKHLITATGQRVTLRCSPRSGDLSVYWYQQSLDQGLQFLIQYYNGEERAKGNILERFSAQQFPDLHSELNLSSLELGDSALYFCASSREGELFFGEGSRLTVL.

Here the CDR3 reads CASSYYGGTDEQYF. The CDR3 DNA follows: TGTGCCAGCAGTTATTATGGGGGCACCGACGAGCAGTACTTC. This chain uses TRBV6-5 with TRBJ2-7; tentatively, D is TRBD1 (6 bases). This CDR3 comprises 14 residues. Germline V gene sequence: CDR1 MNHEY, CDR2 SVGAGI. Deletions cut 3 bases from V and 5 bases from J, with 14 bases between.

This clone occurred a few times. This chain links TRBV10-3 with TRBJ2-3; 8 bases map to TRBD2. With 0 bases clipped from V and 6 bases from J, the junction kept 2 bases outside the gene matches. Germline V gene sequence: CDR1 ENHRY, CDR2 SYGVKD. The CDR3 is made up of 14 amino acids. DNA of the CDR3: TGTGCCATCAGTGAGTCCGGCGGGGGGGATACGCAGTATTTT. This gives the protein CAISESGGGDTQYF.

This clone has more than one count but fewer than ten. The CDR3 here is CASSPTSGTGEQYF. Written as DNA, the CDR3 is TGTGCCAGCAGTCCAACTAGCGGGACGGGGGAGCAGTACTTC. This chain links TRBV6-6 with TRBJ2-7; 10 bases line up with TRBD2. From germline, CDR1 is MNHNY and CDR2 SVGAGI (reference sequence). The V and J ends lost 5 bases and 7 bases, in that order; junction bases with no gene match: 8. The CDR3 has 14 residues.

This chain's CDR3 is CASSLGQGVRHAYEQYF. CDR3 DNA: TGTGCCAGCAGCTTAGGACAGGGTGTGCGTCACGCATACGAGCAGTACTTC. The chain couples TRBV11-2 to TRBJ2-7; TRBD1 matches at 7 bases. Germline CDR1 is SGHAT and CDR2 is FQNNGV. Losses at the gene ends were 1 base for V and 4 bases for J; bases not matched to a gene: 13. CDR3 length: 17 residues.

The chain couples TRBV29-1 to TRBJ1-5; 8 nucleotides agree with TRBD1. This CDR3 is 14 amino acids long. CDR1 is SQVTM, CDR2 ANQGSEA, per germline. The V and J ends lost 7 bases and 6 bases, in that order; junction bases with no gene match: 11. The CDR3 sequence: CSAGTGTGTQPQHF. CDR3 DNA sequence: TGCAGCGCCGGGACCGGGACAGGAACTCAGCCCCAGCATTTT.

V usage is TRBV28 and J usage is TRBJ2-2, with D uncertain. CDR1 MDHEN and CDR2 SYDVKM come from the germline V gene. V shed 6 bases and J shed 7 bases, with 15 bases lying between them. The CDR3 length is 14 residues. The CDR3 DNA follows: TGTGCCAGCAGCTCCATCCAAGAGGACGGGGAGCTGTTTTTT. This codes for CASSSIQEDGELFF.

The rearrangement links TRBV28 to TRBJ2-7, with 8 bases that match TRBD2. Losses at the gene ends were 6 bases for V and 5 bases for J; bases not matched to a gene: 15. The CDR3 extends over 16 amino acids. The germline gives CDR1 MDHEN, CDR2 SYDVKM. CDR3 residues: CASSYTITGGNDEQYF. In nucleotides, the CDR3 is TGTGCCAGCAGCTATACGATCACGGGAGGGAACGACGAGCAGTACTTC.

With respect to this clone: Compared with germline, one end of the junction differs, possibly owing to a read error. The chain recombines TRBV7-7 with TRBJ2-1; 7 bases match TRBD2. The CDR3 is 15 amino acids. Germline V gene sequence: CDR1 SSHAT, CDR2 FNYEAQ (reference sequence). CDR3 sequence: CASSSGEGLGNEQFF. The CDR3 nucleotides are TGTGCTAGCAGCTCCGGGGAGGGCCTCGGAAATGAGCAGTTCTTC.

The chain uses TRBV11-2 and TRBJ2-2, with TRBD1 matching over 11 bases. The V gene end was trimmed by 3 bases and the J gene end by 5 bases; junction bases not matched to a gene: 2. This CDR3 has 15 residues. Germline lookup yields CDR1 SGHAT and CDR2 FQNNGV. CDR3 in DNA: TGTGCCAGCAGCTTGGACAGGGGGCGGACCGGGGAGCTGTTTTTT. Encoded protein: CASSLDRGRTGELFF.

The V gene is TRBV9, the J gene TRBJ2-7, with 9 bases lining up with TRBD2. With V trimmed by 2 bases and J by 5 bases, 5 bases remained unmatched. Germline assignment: CDR1 SGDLS and CDR2 YYNGEE. This CDR3 region has 14 residues. This CDR3 reads CASSVSGRNDEQYF. The CDR3 nucleotides are TGTGCCAGCAGCGTTAGCGGGAGAAACGACGAGCAGTACTTC. The whole variable domain, filled in from reference TRBV9 and TRBJ2-7, reads DSGVTQTPKHLITATGQRVTLRCSPRSGDLSVYWYQQSLDQGLQFLIQYYNGEERAKGNILERFSAQQFPDLHSELNLSSLELGDSALYFCASSVSGRNDEQYFGPGTRLTVT.

In its sample, this clone was seen once. The V call is TRBV7-9, the J call TRBJ1-5; tentatively, D is TRBD1 (5 bases). With 5 bases removed from V and 7 bases from J, the gap between germline ends came to 15 bases. CDR1 is SEHNR and CDR2 is FQNEAQ in the germline V gene (reference sequence). The CDR3 covers 14 residues. For the CDR3, the DNA is TGTGCCAGCAGCCTGATCGGGGGTGGACAGCCCCAGCATTTT. Translation: CASSLIGGGQPQHF.

J is TRBJ2-2 and V is TRBV6-5, with 8 bases lining up with TRBD2. Germline V gives CDR1 MNHEY, CDR2 SVGAGI. The CDR3 is 15 residues long. J gave up 8 bases and V 8 bases, and 13 bases lay outside the gene matches. The CDR3 spells CASPWGTRGDGELFF. The CDR3, as DNA: TGTGCCAGCCCTTGGGGGACTAGAGGGGATGGGGAGCTGTTTTTT.

This chain joins TRBV19 and TRBJ1-2, with 7 bases fitting TRBD1. The V gene's germline CDR1 is LNHDA and CDR2 SQIVND (reference sequence). V lost 5 bases, J lost 6 bases, and 3 bases stayed unmatched. The CDR3 covers 12 residues. The CDR3 is CASSADRDGYTF. CDR3 DNA: TGTGCCAGTAGTGCAGACAGGGATGGCTACACCTTC.

This clone is a singleton in its sample. The genes are TRBV28 and TRBJ2-2; TRBD2 agrees at 12 bases. This CDR3 has 17 residues. Germline V gives CDR1 MDHEN, CDR2 SYDVKM. The V gene end was trimmed by 1 base and the J gene end by 7 bases; junction bases not matched to a gene: 7. In nucleotides, the CDR3 is TGTGCCAGCAGTTTATCCCTAGCGGGAGGGCGATACGGGGAGCTGTTTTTT. This codes for CASSLSLAGGRYGELFF. The full variable domain, its missing parts supplied by reference TRBV28 and TRBJ2-2, is DVKVTQSSRYLVKRTGEKVFLECVQDMDHENMFWYRQDPGLGLRLIYFSYDVKMKEKGDIPEGYSVSREKKERFSLILESASTNQTSMYLCASSLSLAGGRYGELFFGEGSRLTVL.

This sequence joins TRBV7-6 and TRBJ2-7, with D uncertain. The germline gives CDR1 SGHVS, CDR2 FNYEAQ. CDR3 length: 16 residues. Trimming left V 4 bases short and J 1 base short, with 17 bases between. The DNA of the CDR3 is TGTGCCAGCAGCTCCCTTATATCGACACTTTCCTACGAGCAGTACTTC. Translation gives CASSSLISTLSYEQYF.

The chain carries TRBV6-5 and TRBJ2-1; D might be TRBD2 (5 bases). Germline V CDR1 and CDR2: MNHEY, SVGAGI. Between the trimmed V and J ends, which lost 0 bases and 6 bases, there was a span of 12 bases. This CDR3 is 15 amino acids long. The DNA for the CDR3 is TGTGCCAGCAGTTACTCCTCCCTACGGGGCAATGAGCAGTTCTTC. This codes for CASSYSSLRGNEQFF.

V usage is TRBV12-3 or TRBV12-4 and J usage is TRBJ1-2, with D possibly being TRBD1 (6 bases). The CDR3 spans 13 residues. The V end lost 5 bases, the J end lost 4 bases, and 11 bases lay between the germline ends. CDR3 DNA: TGTGCCAGCAGTCGGACAGAATCCTATGGCTACACCTTC. It encodes CASSRTESYGYTF.

In DNA form, the CDR3 reads TGTGCCAGCAGTGCGGAGGTTAATGAAAAACTGTTTTTT. Its translation: CASSAEVNEKLFF. The chain has TRBV2 and TRBJ1-4, with D unclear. Between the trimmed V and J ends, which lost 4 bases and 4 bases, there was a span of 7 bases. This CDR3 is built from 13 residues. The germline V gene has CDR1 SNHLY and CDR2 FYNNEI.

The chain recombines TRBV5-4 with TRBJ2-3, with TRBD2 identical over 11 bases. The CDR3 length is 16 residues. Germline values: CDR1 SGHNT, CDR2 YYREEE (reference sequence). V lost 4 bases and J lost 0; bases outside the gene matches: 4. The CDR3 reads CASSPRLAGSTDTQYF. The CDR3 nucleotides read TGTGCCAGCAGCCCCCGACTAGCGGGAAGCACAGATACGCAGTATTTT.

This chain joins TRBV7-9 and TRBJ1-1; the D gene is possibly TRBD1 (5 bases). V lost 5 bases and J 7 bases, leaving 11 bases between the germline ends. The CDR3 has 12 residues. The germline CDR1 and CDR2 sequences are SEHNR and FQNEAQ (reference sequence). CDR3 bases: TGTGCCAGCAGCGAAGGCGGGGGTGAAGCTTTCTTT. Translated: CASSEGGGEAFF.

The chain carries TRBV28 and TRBJ2-5; the D gene is possibly TRBD2 (6 bases). Trimming removed 1 base at V and 6 bases at J, with 12 bases between. CDR3 size: 14 residues. Germline V CDR1 and CDR2: MDHEN, SYDVKM. The CDR3 spells CASSLSPSAKTQYF. In nucleotides, the CDR3 is TGTGCCAGCAGTTTATCCCCTAGCGCCAAGACCCAGTACTTC.

The chain couples TRBV2 to TRBJ2-4; TRBD2 matches 7 bases. The CDR3 length is 16 residues. Germline V gene data show CDR1 as SNHLY and CDR2 as FYNNEI. V was pared by 5 bases and J by 0 bases, with 7 bases of the junction left unmatched. The CDR3 region has the DNA TGTGCCAGCAGTCAGGGACTAAGGATAGCCAAAAACATTCAGTACTTC. Amino acids: CASSQGLRIAKNIQYF.

The chain links TRBV4-2 to TRBJ2-1; a possible D gene is TRBD2 (5 bases). CDR3 length: 17 residues. V was trimmed by 0 bases and J by 1 base, leaving 13 bases between them. The germline CDR1 and CDR2 sequences are LGHNA and YNFKEQ. CDR3 nucleotide sequence: TGTGCCAGCAGCCAAGAAATTGGTCGGGGATCCTACAATGAGCAGTTCTTC. Translated: CASSQEIGRGSYNEQFF.

The chain employs TRBV29-1 and TRBJ2-7; D perhaps matches TRBD2 (6 bases). V lost 6 bases and J 0 bases, leaving 12 bases between the germline ends. The CDR3 is 13 residues long. From germline, CDR1 is SQVTM and CDR2 ANQGSEA. The CDR3, as DNA: TGCAGCGTCGGGGACGGGAGCTCCTACGAGCAGTACTTC. Translated, it gives CSVGDGSSYEQYF.

The chain recombines TRBV27 with TRBJ2-7; 13 bases are a match to TRBD2. The CDR3 has 17 residues. Germline V gene lookup returns CDR1 MNHEY and CDR2 SMNVEV (reference sequence). The V gene end was trimmed by 5 bases and the J gene end by 3 bases; junction bases not matched to a gene: 10. CDR3 in amino acids: CASSLPLTSGRVYEQYF. In DNA form, the CDR3 reads TGTGCCAGCAGTCTTCCCCTCACTAGCGGGAGGGTCTACGAGCAGTACTTC.